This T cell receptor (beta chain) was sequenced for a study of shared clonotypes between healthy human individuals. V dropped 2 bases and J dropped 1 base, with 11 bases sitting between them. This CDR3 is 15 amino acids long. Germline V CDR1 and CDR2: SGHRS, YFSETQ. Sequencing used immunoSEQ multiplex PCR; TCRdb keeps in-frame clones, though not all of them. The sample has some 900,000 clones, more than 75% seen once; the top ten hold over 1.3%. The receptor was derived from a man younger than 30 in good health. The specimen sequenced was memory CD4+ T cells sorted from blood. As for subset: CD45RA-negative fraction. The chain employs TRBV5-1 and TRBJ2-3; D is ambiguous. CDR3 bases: TGCGCCAGCAGCTTAGAGGCTCTCGGCACAGATACGCAGTATTTT. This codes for CASSLEALGTDTQYF.